This record covers a single TCR beta chain. The germline gives CDR1 SEHNR, CDR2 FQNEAQ (reference sequence). The CDR3 is 17 amino acids. The V and J ends lost 7 bases and 2 bases respectively, with 21 bases between them. Seattle participants joined during active infection and were tracked over time. The sample comes from a study of blood T cell repertoires in COVID-19. Study-level background: Donors in the United States, Italy and Spain gave samples during acute or convalescent COVID-19. T cells, B-cell-depleted T cells, or PBMCs supplied cDNA or gDNA.

Only in-frame clones appear in the TCRdb table, and some are missing; sequencing was by immunoSEQ multiplex PCR. The sample lists around 470,000 clones; roughly 89% were seen once. This sequence originates from a man between 18 and 29 years old with COVID-19, enrolled during active disease. The sample consisted of peripheral blood. The J gene is TRBJ1-5, the V gene TRBV7-9; a possible D gene is TRBD1 (5 bases). CDR3 bases: TGTGCCAGCACCAAAATGCCCACGCAGGGTGGCAATCAGCCCCAGCATTTT. It specifies CASTKMPTQGGNQPQHF.